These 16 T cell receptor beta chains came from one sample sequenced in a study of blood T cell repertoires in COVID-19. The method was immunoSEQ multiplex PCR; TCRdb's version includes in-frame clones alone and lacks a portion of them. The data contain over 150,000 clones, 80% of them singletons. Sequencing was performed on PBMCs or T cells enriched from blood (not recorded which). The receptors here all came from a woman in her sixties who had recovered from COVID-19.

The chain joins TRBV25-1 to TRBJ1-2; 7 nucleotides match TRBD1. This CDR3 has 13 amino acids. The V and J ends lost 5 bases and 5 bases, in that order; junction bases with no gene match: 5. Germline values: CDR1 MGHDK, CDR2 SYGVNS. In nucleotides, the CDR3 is TGTGCCAGCAGTCAGCAGGGACAGTATGGCTACACCTTC. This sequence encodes CASSQQGQYGYTF.

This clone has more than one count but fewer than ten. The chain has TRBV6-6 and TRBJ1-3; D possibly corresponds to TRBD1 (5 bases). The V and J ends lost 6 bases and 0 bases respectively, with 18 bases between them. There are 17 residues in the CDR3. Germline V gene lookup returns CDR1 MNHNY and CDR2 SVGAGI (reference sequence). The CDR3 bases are TGTGCCAGCAGCCGAGATCCCCCGGGACTCTCTGGAAACACCATATATTTT. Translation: CASSRDPPGLSGNTIYF.

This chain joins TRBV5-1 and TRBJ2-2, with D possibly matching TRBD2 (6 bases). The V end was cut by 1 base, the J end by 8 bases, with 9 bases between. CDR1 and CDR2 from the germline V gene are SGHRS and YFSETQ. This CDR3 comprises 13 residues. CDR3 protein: CASSLTSKGELFF. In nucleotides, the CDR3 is TGCGCCAGCAGCTTGACTAGCAAAGGGGAGCTGTTTTTT. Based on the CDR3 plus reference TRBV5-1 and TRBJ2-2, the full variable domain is KAGVTQTPRYLIKTRGQQVTLSCSPISGHRSVSWYQQTPGQGLQFLFEYFSETQRNKGNFPGRFSGRQFSNSRSEMNVSTLELGDSALYLCASSLTSKGELFFGEGSRLTVL.

CDR3 nucleotides: TGTGCCAGCAGCTTCCGACAGGGGGCGCAACCCGGGGAGCTGTTTTTT. Translated: CASSFRQGAQPGELFF. This rearrangement joins TRBV13 to TRBJ2-2; 10 nucleotides line up with TRBD1. The CDR3 extends over 16 amino acids. Germline-derived CDR1 and CDR2 are PRHDT and FYEKMQ (reference sequence). J was trimmed by 6 bases and V by 3 bases; bases with no gene match: 7.

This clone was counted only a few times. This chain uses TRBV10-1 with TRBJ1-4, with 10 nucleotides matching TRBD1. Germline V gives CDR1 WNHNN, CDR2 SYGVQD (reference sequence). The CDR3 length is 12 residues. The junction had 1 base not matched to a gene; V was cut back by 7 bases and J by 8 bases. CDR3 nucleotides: TGCGCCAGCAAGGACAGGGGGGAAAAACTGTTTTTT. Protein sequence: CASKDRGEKLFF.

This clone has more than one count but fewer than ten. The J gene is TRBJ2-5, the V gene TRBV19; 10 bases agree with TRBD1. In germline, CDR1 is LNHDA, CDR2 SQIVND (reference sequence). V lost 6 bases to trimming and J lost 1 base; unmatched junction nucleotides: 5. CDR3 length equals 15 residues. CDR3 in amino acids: CASRPRDRGQETQYF. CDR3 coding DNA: TGTGCCAGTAGGCCTCGGGACAGGGGCCAAGAGACCCAGTACTTC.

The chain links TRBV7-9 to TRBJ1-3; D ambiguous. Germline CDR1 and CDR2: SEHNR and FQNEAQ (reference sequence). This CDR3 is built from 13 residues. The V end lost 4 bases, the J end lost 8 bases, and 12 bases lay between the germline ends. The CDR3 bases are TGTGCCAGCAGCTCCCAACATCGGGACACCATATATTTT. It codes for CASSSQHRDTIYF.

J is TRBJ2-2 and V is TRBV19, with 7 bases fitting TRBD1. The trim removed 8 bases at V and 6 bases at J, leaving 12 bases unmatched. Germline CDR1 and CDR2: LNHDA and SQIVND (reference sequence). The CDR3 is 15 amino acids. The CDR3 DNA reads TGTGCCAGTCTAAACAGGGGTCGAGGGTCCGGGGAGCTGTTTTTT. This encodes CASLNRGRGSGELFF.

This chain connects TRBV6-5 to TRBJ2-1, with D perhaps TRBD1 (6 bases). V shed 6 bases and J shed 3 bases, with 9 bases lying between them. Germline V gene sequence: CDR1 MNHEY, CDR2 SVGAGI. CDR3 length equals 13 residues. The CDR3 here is CASRQQGYNEQFF. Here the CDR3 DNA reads TGTGCCAGCAGGCAACAGGGCTACAATGAGCAGTTCTTC.

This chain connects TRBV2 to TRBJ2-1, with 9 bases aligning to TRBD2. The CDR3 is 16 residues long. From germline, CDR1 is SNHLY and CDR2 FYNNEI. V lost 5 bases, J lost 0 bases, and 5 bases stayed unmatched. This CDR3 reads CASSLAGGSSYNEQFF. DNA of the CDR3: TGTGCCAGCAGTCTTGCGGGGGGGAGCTCCTACAATGAGCAGTTCTTC.

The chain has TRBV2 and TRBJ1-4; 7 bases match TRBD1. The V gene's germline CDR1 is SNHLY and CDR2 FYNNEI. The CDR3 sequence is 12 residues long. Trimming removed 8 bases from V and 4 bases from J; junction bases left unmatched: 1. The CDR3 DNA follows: TGTGCCAGCGGACAGGATAATGAAAAACTGTTTTTT. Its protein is CASGQDNEKLFF.

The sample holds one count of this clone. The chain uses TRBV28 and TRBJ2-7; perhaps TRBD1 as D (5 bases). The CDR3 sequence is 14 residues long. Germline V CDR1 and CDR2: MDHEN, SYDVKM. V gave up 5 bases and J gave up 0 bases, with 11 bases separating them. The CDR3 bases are TGTGCCAGCAGTCCTCAGGGCAGCTCCTACGAGCAGTACTTC. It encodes CASSPQGSSYEQYF.

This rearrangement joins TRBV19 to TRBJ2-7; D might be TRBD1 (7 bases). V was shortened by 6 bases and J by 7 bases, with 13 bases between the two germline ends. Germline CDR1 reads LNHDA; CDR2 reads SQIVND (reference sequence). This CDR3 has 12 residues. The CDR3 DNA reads TGTGCCAGTAGCAGGGGGGCGCGGGAGCAGTACTTC. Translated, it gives CASSRGAREQYF. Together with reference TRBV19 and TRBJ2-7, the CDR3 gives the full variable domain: DGGITQSPKYLFRKEGQNVTLSCEQNLNHDAMYWYRQDPGQGLRLIYYSQIVNDFQKGDIAEGYSVSREKKESFPLTVTSAQKNPTAFYLCASSRGAREQYFGPGTRLTVT.

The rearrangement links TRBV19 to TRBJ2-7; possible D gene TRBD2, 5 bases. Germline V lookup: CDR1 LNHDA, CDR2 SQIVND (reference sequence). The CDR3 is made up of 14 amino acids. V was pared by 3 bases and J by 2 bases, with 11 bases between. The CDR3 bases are TGTGCCAGTAGTATTCTTCCCGGGGCCTACGAGCAGTACTTC. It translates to CASSILPGAYEQYF.

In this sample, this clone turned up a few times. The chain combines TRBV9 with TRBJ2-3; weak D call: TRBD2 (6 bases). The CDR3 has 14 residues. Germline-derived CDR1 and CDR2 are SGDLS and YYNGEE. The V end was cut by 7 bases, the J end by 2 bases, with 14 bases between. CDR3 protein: CASSEAGNTDTQYF. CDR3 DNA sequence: TGTGCCAGCTCGGAGGCGGGGAACACAGATACGCAGTATTTT.

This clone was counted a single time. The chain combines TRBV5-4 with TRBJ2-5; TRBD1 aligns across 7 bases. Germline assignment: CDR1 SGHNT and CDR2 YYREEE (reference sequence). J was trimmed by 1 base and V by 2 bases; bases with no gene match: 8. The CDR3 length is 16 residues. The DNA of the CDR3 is TGTGCCAGCAGCTTCCCCCGGACAGGAGCCCAAGAGACCCAGTACTTC. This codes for CASSFPRTGAQETQYF.